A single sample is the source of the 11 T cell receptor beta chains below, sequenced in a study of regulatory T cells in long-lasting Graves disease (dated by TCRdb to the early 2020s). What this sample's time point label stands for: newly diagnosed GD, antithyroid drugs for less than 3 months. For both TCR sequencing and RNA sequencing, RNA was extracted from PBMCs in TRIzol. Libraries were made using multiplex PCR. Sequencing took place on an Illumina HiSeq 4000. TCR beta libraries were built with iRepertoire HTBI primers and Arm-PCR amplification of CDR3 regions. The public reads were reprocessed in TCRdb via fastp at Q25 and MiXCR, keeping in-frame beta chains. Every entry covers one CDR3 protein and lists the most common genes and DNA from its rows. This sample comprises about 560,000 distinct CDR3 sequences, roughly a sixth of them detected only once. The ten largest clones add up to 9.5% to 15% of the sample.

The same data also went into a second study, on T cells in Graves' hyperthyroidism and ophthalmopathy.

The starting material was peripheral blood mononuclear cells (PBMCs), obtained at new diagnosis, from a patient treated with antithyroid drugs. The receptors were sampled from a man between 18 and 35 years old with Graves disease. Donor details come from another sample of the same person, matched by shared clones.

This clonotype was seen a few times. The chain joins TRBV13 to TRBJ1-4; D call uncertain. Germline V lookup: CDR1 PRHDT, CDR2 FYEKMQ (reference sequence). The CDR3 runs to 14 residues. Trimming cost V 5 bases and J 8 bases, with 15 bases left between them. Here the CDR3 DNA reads TGTGCCAGCAGCCATCGGGAAAGTGCGGAAAAACTGTTTTTT. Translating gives CASSHRESAEKLFF.

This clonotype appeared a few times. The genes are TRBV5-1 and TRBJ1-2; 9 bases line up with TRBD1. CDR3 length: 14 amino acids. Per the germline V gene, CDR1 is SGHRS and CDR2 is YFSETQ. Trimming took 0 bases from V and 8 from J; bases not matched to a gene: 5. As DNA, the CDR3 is TGCGCCAGCAGCTTGGACAGGGGGCGCGACGGCTACACCTTC. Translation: CASSLDRGRDGYTF. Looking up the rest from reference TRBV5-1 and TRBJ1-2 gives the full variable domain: KAGVTQTPRYLIKTRGQQVTLSCSPISGHRSVSWYQQTPGQGLQFLFEYFSETQRNKGNFPGRFSGRQFSNSRSEMNVSTLELGDSALYLCASSLDRGRDGYTFGSGTRLTVV.

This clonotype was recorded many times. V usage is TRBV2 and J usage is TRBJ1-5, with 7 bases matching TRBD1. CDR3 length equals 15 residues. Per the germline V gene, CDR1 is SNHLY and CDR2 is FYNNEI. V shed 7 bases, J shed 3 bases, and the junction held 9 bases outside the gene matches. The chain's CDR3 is CASNREGAFNQPQHF. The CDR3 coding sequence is TGTGCCAGCAACCGTGAGGGGGCCTTCAATCAGCCCCAGCATTTT.

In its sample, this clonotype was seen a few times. The CDR3 DNA sequence: TGTGCCAGTTTGGCGGGGGGCCGGGATGAGCAGTTCTTC. This encodes CASLAGGRDEQFF. This chain links TRBV28 with TRBJ2-1, with 8 bases that match TRBD2. This CDR3 is 13 amino acids long. V lost 9 bases, J lost 8 bases, and 9 bases stayed unmatched. Germline V gene sequence: CDR1 MDHEN, CDR2 SYDVKM.

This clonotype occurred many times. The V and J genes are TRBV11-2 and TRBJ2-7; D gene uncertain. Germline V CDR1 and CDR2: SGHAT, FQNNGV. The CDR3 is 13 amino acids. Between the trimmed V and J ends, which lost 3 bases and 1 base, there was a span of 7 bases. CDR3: CASSFSRSYEQYF. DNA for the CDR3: TGTGCCAGCAGCTTTAGCCGGTCCTACGAGCAGTACTTC. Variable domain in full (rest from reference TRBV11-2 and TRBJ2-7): EAGVAQSPRYKIIEKRQSVAFWCNPISGHATLYWYQQILGQGPKLLIQFQNNGVVDDSQLPKDRFSAERLKGVDSTLKIQPAKLEDSAVYLCASSFSRSYEQYFGPGTRLTVT.

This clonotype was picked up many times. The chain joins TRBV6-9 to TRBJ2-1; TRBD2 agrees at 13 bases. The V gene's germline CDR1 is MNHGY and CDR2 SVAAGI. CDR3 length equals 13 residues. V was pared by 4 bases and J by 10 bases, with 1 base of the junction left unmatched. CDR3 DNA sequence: TGTGCCAGCAGTTGGACTAGCGGGAGCGAGCAGTTCTTC. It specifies CASSWTSGSEQFF.

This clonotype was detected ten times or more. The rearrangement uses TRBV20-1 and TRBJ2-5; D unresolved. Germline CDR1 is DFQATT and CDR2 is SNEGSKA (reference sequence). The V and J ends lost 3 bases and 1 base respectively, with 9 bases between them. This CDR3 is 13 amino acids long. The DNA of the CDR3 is TGCAGTGCTAGGCACGAGTCCCAAGAGACCCAGTACTTC. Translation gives CSARHESQETQYF.

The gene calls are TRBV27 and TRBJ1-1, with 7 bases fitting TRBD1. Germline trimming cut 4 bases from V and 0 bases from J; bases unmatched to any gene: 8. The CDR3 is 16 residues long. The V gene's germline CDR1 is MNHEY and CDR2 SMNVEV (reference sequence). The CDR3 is CASSCPGTALNTEAFF. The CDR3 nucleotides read TGTGCCAGCAGTTGCCCGGGGACAGCCCTGAACACTGAAGCTTTCTTT.

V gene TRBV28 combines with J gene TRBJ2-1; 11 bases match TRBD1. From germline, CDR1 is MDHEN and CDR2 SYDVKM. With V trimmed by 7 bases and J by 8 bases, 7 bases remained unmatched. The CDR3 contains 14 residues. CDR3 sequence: CASTGTGGRDEQFF. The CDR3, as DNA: TGTGCCAGCACCGGGACAGGGGGACGGGATGAGCAGTTCTTC.

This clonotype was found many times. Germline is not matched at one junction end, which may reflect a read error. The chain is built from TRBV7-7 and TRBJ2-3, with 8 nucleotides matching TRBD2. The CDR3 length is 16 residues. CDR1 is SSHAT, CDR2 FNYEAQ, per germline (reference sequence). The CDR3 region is CASSLGSLAGTDTQYF. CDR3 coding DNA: TGTGCTAGCAGCTTAGGAAGCCTAGCGGGTACAGATACGCAGTATTTT.

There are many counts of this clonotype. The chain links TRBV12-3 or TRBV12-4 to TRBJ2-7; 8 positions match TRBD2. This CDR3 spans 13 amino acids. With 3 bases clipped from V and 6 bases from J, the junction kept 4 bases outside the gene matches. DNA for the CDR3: TGTGCCAGCAGTTTGGGCGGGAGGCGCGAGCAGTACTTC. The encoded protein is CASSLGGRREQYF.